Listed below are T cell receptor beta chains from one sample, sequenced in a study of blood T cell repertoires in COVID-19. Assay used: immunoSEQ multiplex PCR; TCRdb lists only in-frame clones, some missing. The table records roughly 150,000 clones, approximately 84% of them present only once. The source material was peripheral blood. Receptors were obtained from a woman aged 55-75 years with COVID-19, enrolled during active disease. CDR3s include the opening cysteine and the closing phenylalanine or tryptophan. Each record gives: V gene, CDR3 protein.

v_call: TRBV20-1
cdr3_aa: CSASVTGVRREKLFF

v_call: TRBV27
cdr3_aa: CASRATGRAYGYTF

v_call: TRBV27
cdr3_aa: CASGLSRDAVYGYTF

v_call: TRBV9
cdr3_aa: CASSVEASGSAEQFF

v_call: TRBV11-2
cdr3_aa: CASSANVGVLGSPLHF

v_call: TRBV28
cdr3_aa: CASRFQGLNEKLFF

v_call: TRBV1
cdr3_aa: CTSSQGQGGISPLHF

v_call: TRBV5-1
cdr3_aa: CASSFSPDRNYYEQYF

v_call: TRBV16
cdr3_aa: CASSQYVQNYGYTF

v_call: TRBV5-1
cdr3_aa: CASRDRGLSNQPQHF

v_call: TRBV5-1
cdr3_aa: CASSWRTANTEAFF

v_call: TRBV5-4
cdr3_aa: CASSPAGGVVGELFF

v_call: TRBV7-9
cdr3_aa: CASRDRTGRNEQFF

v_call: TRBV7-8
cdr3_aa: CASSQLAGGWDTQYF

v_call: TRBV3-1/TRBV3-2
cdr3_aa: CASSKTGWRTGELFF

v_call: TRBV11-1
cdr3_aa: CASSPWTGGGNTEAFF

v_call: TRBV25-1
cdr3_aa: CASTGTGRHNEQFF

v_call: TRBV14
cdr3_aa: CASSQDGGISGKLFF

v_call: TRBV19
cdr3_aa: CASSTKQGAYMNYGYTF

v_call: TRBV7-3
cdr3_aa: CASSLIATGYSTDTQYF

v_call: TRBV3-1/TRBV3-2
cdr3_aa: CASSRQGSGAFF

v_call: TRBV11-2
cdr3_aa: CASSFSIREDNIQYF

v_call: TRBV6-5
cdr3_aa: CASSRRGGRDEQFF

v_call: TRBV29-1
cdr3_aa: CSERQGNTEAFF

v_call: TRBV24-1
cdr3_aa: CATSGVWNTGELFF

v_call: TRBV12-3/TRBV12-4
cdr3_aa: CASSRTGQPQHF

v_call: TRBV13
cdr3_aa: CASSRTSGSYNEQFF

v_call: TRBV19
cdr3_aa: CASNGQWKLYGYTF

v_call: TRBV7-3
cdr3_aa: CASSLGPNEKLFF

v_call: TRBV4-2
cdr3_aa: CASSQSGTANEQFF

v_call: TRBV19
cdr3_aa: CASSIRAGDSGANVLTF

v_call: TRBV5-1
cdr3_aa: CASSEGLTYEQYF

v_call: TRBV6-5
cdr3_aa: CASSRGGSYNEQFF

v_call: TRBV7-3
cdr3_aa: CASSEGQGMNTEAFF

v_call: TRBV27
cdr3_aa: CASSLGTGNYGYTF

v_call: TRBV12-5
cdr3_aa: CASGRESNEKLFF

v_call: TRBV5-1
cdr3_aa: CASSLQREHEQFF

v_call: TRBV5-6
cdr3_aa: CASSVPGQGIGETQYF

v_call: TRBV7-9
cdr3_aa: CASSLGQANEKLFF

v_call: TRBV3-1/TRBV3-2
cdr3_aa: CASSLTGTETQYF